This T cell receptor beta chain was found in a study of blood T cells in healthy people across ages. Study-wide results and caveats: Naive CD4+ cell counts and diversity both ran higher in long-lived than in aged donors. Roughly linearly, TCR beta diversity per million T cells fell as age increased. Researchers deemed the diversity estimates from one million T cells underestimates.

Points on this clonotype: Its antigen is not known. A read error may account for a junction end that differs from germline.

The authors ran a second PCR of roughly 7 to 11 cycles using a sample-barcoded 5' primer and a J-beta primer mix. Every cDNA molecule carried a tag from a template-switch adaptor bearing 12 random nucleotides. From the 5' RACE reads, TCRdb called clonotypes with MiXCR, one entry per CDR3 protein. The sample has fewer than 750,000 distinct CDR3 sequences; 52% are singletons. The CDR3 length is 15 residues. The TCR was taken from an elderly woman in good health. V gene TRBV12-3 or TRBV12-4 combines with J gene TRBJ2-2, with D possibly matching TRBD2 (6 bases). Sample: blood. The DNA for the CDR3 is TGCGCCAGCAGTTCGGGACTCCCTGGCACCGGGGAGCTGTTTTTT. Translating it yields CASSSGLPGTGELFF.